Listed here are 27 T cell receptor beta chains from one sample, sequenced in a study of blood T cells in healthy people across ages. Together with a sample-barcoded 5' primer, a J-beta primer mix was included in a second PCR lasting about 7 to 11 cycles. TCRdb re-called the 5' RACE reads through MiXCR, storing one row per CDR3 protein. This repertoire shows 800,000 to 950,000 distinct CDR3 sequences, about 48% found once; its top ten account for 10% to 15%. What was sequenced was blood. The receptors shown here come from a man aged 25-45 years in good health.

CDR3 in amino acids: CASSAGTPMGGELFF. In DNA, the CDR3 is TGTGCCAGCAGTGCCGGGACGCCCATGGGTGGGGAGCTGTTTTTT. The chain uses TRBV2 and TRBJ2-2; D tentatively fits TRBD1 or TRBD2 (5 bases each). With 4 bases removed from V and 8 bases from J, the gap between germline ends came to 17 bases. The germline V gene encodes CDR1 SNHLY and CDR2 FYNNEI. The CDR3 sequence is 15 residues long.

About this clonotype: The junction departs from germline at one end; a sequencing error may be responsible. J is TRBJ1-4 and V is TRBV4-2; D perhaps matches TRBD1 (6 bases). The germline gives CDR1 LGHNA, CDR2 YNFKEQ. The CDR3 length is 15 residues. CDR3 coding DNA: TGTGCCAGCAGCCTGAACAGGGCTTTTAATGAAAAACCGTTTTTT. It encodes CASSLNRAFNEKPFF.

This sequence joins TRBV4-2 and TRBJ2-1, with TRBD2 matching 8 bases. V dropped 0 bases and J dropped 13; count of bases not matched to a gene: 14. Germline V gene data show CDR1 as LGHNA and CDR2 as YNFKEQ. The CDR3 consists of 16 residues. CDR3 loop: CASSQDASGGGETQFF. Here the CDR3 DNA reads TGTGCCAGCAGCCAAGATGCCAGCGGGGGTGGAGAGACCCAGTTCTTC.

This chain links TRBV29-1 with TRBJ2-5; D perhaps matches TRBD1 (5 bases). Germline CDR1 and CDR2: SQVTM and ANQGSEA. V dropped 4 bases and J dropped 11 bases, with 20 bases sitting between them. This CDR3 has 13 amino acids. In DNA form, the CDR3 reads TGCAGCGTTGTCGACAGCCCTAACAATGAGCAGTACTTC. Translated: CSVVDSPNNEQYF.

There are a few counts of this clonotype. V and J are TRBV27 and TRBJ2-7, with 7 bases lining up with TRBD1. Per the germline V gene, CDR1 is MNHEY and CDR2 is SMNVEV (reference sequence). The CDR3 has 14 residues. Germline trimming cut 2 bases from V and 7 bases from J; bases unmatched to any gene: 8. CDR3 sequence reads: CASSLAGQVGEQYF. The CDR3 nucleotides read TGTGCCAGCAGTTTAGCCGGACAGGTCGGGGAGCAGTACTTC.

V gene TRBV27 combines with J gene TRBJ1-1; D is uncertain. The length of the CDR3 is 16 residues. CDR1 is MNHEY and CDR2 is SMNVEV in the germline V gene (reference sequence). With 2 bases removed from V and 0 bases from J, the gap between germline ends came to 13 bases. The CDR3 spells CASSLGGNLMNTEAFF. CDR3 bases: TGTGCCAGCAGTTTAGGCGGTAACCTAATGAACACTGAAGCTTTCTTT.

The gene calls are TRBV21-1 and TRBJ2-7; the D call of TRBD1 is as the table states it, not checked on the DNA. TRBV21-1 counts as a pseudogene. The CDR3 has 15 amino acids. CDR3 sequence: CANPRPRDILREQYF. The CDR3 coding sequence is TGTGCCAACCCGCGCCCACGGGACATATTGCGCGAGCAGTACTTC.

This clonotype has more than one count but fewer than ten. This sequence joins TRBV6-1 and TRBJ1-2; D call uncertain. The V end was cut by 1 base, the J end by 7 bases, with 4 bases between. CDR1 is MNHNS, CDR2 SASEGT, per germline. The CDR3 runs to 11 residues. This CDR3 is CASSEERGYTF. As DNA, the CDR3 is TGTGCCAGCAGTGAAGAGCGTGGCTACACCTTC.

The sample holds many counts of this clonotype. This chain connects TRBV7-9 to TRBJ2-7; 8 bases fit TRBD1. The CDR3 runs to 15 residues. Germline assignment: CDR1 SEHNR and CDR2 FQNEAQ (reference sequence). Trimming took 5 bases from V and 0 from J; bases not matched to a gene: 6. In nucleotides, the CDR3 is TGTGCCAGCAGCCCACGGGACAGGTACTCCTACGAGCAGTACTTC. Protein sequence: CASSPRDRYSYEQYF.

The V gene is TRBV2, the J gene TRBJ2-1; TRBD1 matches at 8 bases. Germline CDR1 is SNHLY and CDR2 is FYNNEI. This CDR3 comprises 15 residues. V was clipped by 8 bases and J by 5 bases; unmatched bases: 11. The CDR3 DNA follows: TGTGCCAGCCTTAACAGGGGGAAACAAGACAATGAGCAGTTCTTC. Its translation is CASLNRGKQDNEQFF.

In this sample, this clonotype turned up a few times. The rearrangement links TRBV6-5 to TRBJ2-1, with 8 bases that match TRBD1. Germline V CDR1 and CDR2: MNHEY, SVGAGI. V dropped 7 bases and J dropped 8; count of bases not matched to a gene: 13. The CDR3 spans 15 residues. CDR3 coding DNA: TGTGCCAGCACCAAAGACAGGGGAGGCAGGGATGAGCAGTTCTTC. Encoded protein: CASTKDRGGRDEQFF.

The J gene is TRBJ2-1, the V gene TRBV9, with 9 bases fitting TRBD1. CDR1 SGDLS and CDR2 YYNGEE come from the germline V gene. With 3 bases clipped from V and 0 bases from J, the junction kept 13 bases outside the gene matches. This CDR3 has 19 amino acids. CDR3 residues: CASSARTGEARGSYNEQFF. The CDR3 coding sequence is TGTGCCAGCAGCGCCCGGACAGGGGAGGCCCGGGGCTCCTACAATGAGCAGTTCTTC.

The chain uses TRBV20-1 and TRBJ1-4, with D possibly TRBD1 on 5 matching bases. Germline CDR1 is DFQATT and CDR2 is SNEGSKA (reference sequence). CDR3 length equals 14 residues. V shed 3 bases and J shed 8 bases, with 16 bases lying between them. CDR3 sequence: CSASAGTENEKLFF. The DNA for the CDR3 is TGCAGTGCTAGCGCCGGGACGGAGAACGAAAAACTGTTTTTT.

In its sample, this clonotype was seen a few times. The chain has TRBV13 and TRBJ2-5; D not certain. Trimming took off 0 bases at V and 6 bases at J, with 8 bases between the two ends. This CDR3 has 13 amino acids. CDR1 PRHDT and CDR2 FYEKMQ come from the germline V gene (reference sequence). CDR3 sequence: CASSLGQEKTQYF. CDR3 sequence (DNA): TGTGCCAGCAGCTTAGGCCAGGAAAAGACCCAGTACTTC.

The chain recombines TRBV29-1 with TRBJ1-1; the match to TRBD1 covers 7 bases. CDR3 length: 12 amino acids. The V gene's germline CDR1 is SQVTM and CDR2 ANQGSEA. J gave up 2 bases and V 7 bases, and 4 bases lay outside the gene matches. The CDR3: CSGGTDNTEAFF. The CDR3 DNA reads TGCAGCGGGGGGACAGACAACACTGAAGCTTTCTTT.

This clonotype was counted once. The chain recombines TRBV5-4 with TRBJ2-3; the D gene is possibly TRBD2 (5 bases). The V end lost 7 bases, the J end lost 4 bases, and 13 bases lay between the germline ends. Germline-derived CDR1 and CDR2 are SGHNT and YYREEE (reference sequence). There are 13 residues in the CDR3. CDR3 nucleotides: TGTGCCAGCGGGAGTATAGGTCCAGATACGCAGTATTTT. As protein: CASGSIGPDTQYF.

The gene calls are TRBV9 and TRBJ2-3; 7 positions match TRBD1. CDR3 length equals 17 residues. Germline V CDR1 and CDR2: SGDLS, YYNGEE. V was pared by 0 bases and J by 0 bases, with 7 bases of the junction left unmatched. In DNA, the CDR3 is TGTGCCAGCAGCGTAGGATGGGGACAGTTGAGCACAGATACGCAGTATTTT. It encodes CASSVGWGQLSTDTQYF.

This clonotype was counted ten times or more. The genes are TRBV29-1 and TRBJ2-1; D tentatively fits TRBD1 or TRBD2 (5 bases each). Germline V CDR1 and CDR2: SQVTM, ANQGSEA. Trimming took 2 bases from V and 7 from J, leaving 15 bases between them. The CDR3 length is 14 residues. The chain's CDR3 is CSVEYGTVGNEQFF. CDR3 DNA: TGCAGCGTTGAATACGGGACCGTGGGAAATGAGCAGTTCTTC.

Notes on this clonotype: The junction shows a germline mismatch at one end, possibly a read error. V is TRBV7-2 and J is TRBJ1-4, with a possible D match to TRBD1 (5 bases). The CDR3 length is 15 residues. The germline V gene encodes CDR1 SGHTA and CDR2 FQGNSA. The CDR3: CASSLRRGYNEKPFF. CDR3 nucleotides: TGTGCCAGCAGCTTACGTAGGGGTTATAATGAAAAACCGTTTTTT.

The rearrangement joins TRBV15 to TRBJ1-1; D ambiguous. CDR3 size: 13 residues. From germline, CDR1 is LNHNV and CDR2 YYDKDF (reference sequence). Trimming left V 5 bases short and J 6 bases short, with 13 bases between. The CDR3 region is CATSPRENAEAFF. DNA of the CDR3: TGTGCCACCAGCCCCCGGGAAAACGCTGAAGCTTTCTTT. The full variable domain, completed using reference TRBV15 and TRBJ1-1, is DAMVIQNPRYQVTQFGKPVTLSCSQTLNHNVMYWYQQKSSQAPKLLFHYYDKDFNNEADTPDNFQSRRPNTSFCFLDIRSPGLGDTAMYLCATSPRENAEAFFGQGTRLTVV.

The V gene is TRBV2, the J gene TRBJ2-3; tentative D call: TRBD2 (6 bases). The germline V gene has CDR1 SNHLY and CDR2 FYNNEI. The CDR3 runs to 16 residues. V lost 6 bases to trimming and J lost 4 bases, with 20 bases between them. CDR3 in DNA: TGTGCCAGCAGCTCCCCGGTGGCTAGCGCATCAGATACGCAGTATTTT. Translated, it gives CASSSPVASASDTQYF.

The DNA for the CDR3 is TGTGCCAGCAGCCCAGGGAGCGTGGGCAATGAGCAGTTCTTC. It yields the protein CASSPGSVGNEQFF. This chain connects TRBV7-9 to TRBJ2-1; possibly TRBD1 or TRBD2 for D (5 bases each). Trimming pared 5 bases from V and 6 bases from J, leaving 14 bases between. CDR3 length equals 14 residues. CDR1 is SEHNR and CDR2 is FQNEAQ in the germline V gene (reference sequence). Filled out from reference TRBV7-9 and TRBJ2-1, the complete variable domain reads DTGVSQNPRHKITKRGQNVTFRCDPISEHNRLYWYRQTLGQGPEFLTYFQNEAQLEKSRLLSDRFSAERPKGSFSTLEIQRTEQGDSAMYLCASSPGSVGNEQFFGPGTRLTVL.

The chain links TRBV4-1 to TRBJ2-2; 14 nucleotides agree with TRBD2. V trimming: 4 bases; J trimming: 0 bases; junction bases outside the gene matches: 19. Looked up from germline, CDR1 is MGHRA and CDR2 is YSYEKL. The CDR3 covers 23 residues. As DNA, the CDR3 is TGCGCCAGCAGCCCATTAGGGAGGGTTCGGACTAGCGGGGGGCATGCGAACACCGGGGAGCTGTTTTTT. Translation gives CASSPLGRVRTSGGHANTGELFF.

This sequence joins TRBV4-3 and TRBJ2-3; D is unclear. V lost 4 bases and J lost 4, with 9 bases in between. CDR3 length: 13 amino acids. Germline assignment: CDR1 LGHNA and CDR2 YSLEER. CDR3 DNA: TGCGCCAGCAGCCCCACACAGCCAGATACGCAGTATTTT. Translation: CASSPTQPDTQYF.

DNA of the CDR3: TGCGCCAGCAGTGGGGGATACGAAGAGACCCAGTACTTC. Translated, it gives CASSGGYEETQYF. This chain joins TRBV4-1 and TRBJ2-5; D possibly matches TRBD1 or TRBD2 (5 bases each). CDR3 length equals 13 residues. V was shortened by 6 bases and J by 3 bases, with 11 bases between the two germline ends. Germline V gene lookup returns CDR1 MGHRA and CDR2 YSYEKL.

The chain joins TRBV12-3 or TRBV12-4 to TRBJ2-1; tentative D call: TRBD2 (7 bases). V lost 5 bases and J 4 bases, leaving 18 bases between the germline ends. The CDR3 is 16 residues long. In nucleotides, the CDR3 is TGTGCCAGCAGTAAAGGGGGGGGAGGTACATACAATGAGCAGTTCTTC. Protein product: CASSKGGGGTYNEQFF.

V gene TRBV12-3 or TRBV12-4 combines with J gene TRBJ2-5, with D maybe TRBD1 (6 bases). Between the trimmed V and J ends, which lost 0 bases and 2 bases, there was a span of 7 bases. The CDR3 has 14 amino acids. The chain's CDR3 is CASSLADSQETQYF. The CDR3 bases are TGTGCCAGCAGTTTAGCGGACAGTCAAGAGACCCAGTACTTC.